The clone carrying this TCR beta chain came up many times. The entry originates in a study of T-cell reconstitution after alpha-beta-depleted transplantation in children. TCRbeta library construction was performed incorporating unique molecular identifiers. A single record per CDR3 protein comes from TCRdb applying MiXCR to the PCR reads. The top ten hold around 2.8% of the sample, which has hundreds of thousands of distinct CDR3 sequences, 12% seen once. Germline CDR1 GTSNPN, CDR2 SVGIG (reference sequence). V trimming: 6 bases; J trimming: 4 bases; junction bases outside the gene matches: 20. The CDR3 loop spans 19 amino acids.

This sample comprised PBMCs from the stem cell graft donor, obtained from the stem cell graft. This clonotype was obtained from a human donor who donated a stem cell graft to a child with acute lymphoblastic leukemia. The V call is TRBV30, the J call TRBJ2-1, with 11 bases fitting TRBD2. This CDR3 is CACLRTSGSRGSVYNEQFF. CDR3 coding DNA: TGTGCCTGCCTTCGGACTAGCGGGTCTCGAGGTTCGGTGTACAATGAGCAGTTCTTC.